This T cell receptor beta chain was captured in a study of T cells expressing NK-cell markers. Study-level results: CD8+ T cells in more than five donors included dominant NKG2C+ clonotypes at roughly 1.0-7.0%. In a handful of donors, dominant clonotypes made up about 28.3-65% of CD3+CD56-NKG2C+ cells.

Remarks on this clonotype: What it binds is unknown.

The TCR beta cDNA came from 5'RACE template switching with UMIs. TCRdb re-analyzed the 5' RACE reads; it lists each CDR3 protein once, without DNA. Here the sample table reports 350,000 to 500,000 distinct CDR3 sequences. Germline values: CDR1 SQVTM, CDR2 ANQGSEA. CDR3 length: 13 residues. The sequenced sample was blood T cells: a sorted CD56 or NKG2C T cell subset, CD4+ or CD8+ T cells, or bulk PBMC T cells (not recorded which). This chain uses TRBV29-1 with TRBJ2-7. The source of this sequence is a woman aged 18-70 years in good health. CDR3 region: CSVEGAGPYEQYF.